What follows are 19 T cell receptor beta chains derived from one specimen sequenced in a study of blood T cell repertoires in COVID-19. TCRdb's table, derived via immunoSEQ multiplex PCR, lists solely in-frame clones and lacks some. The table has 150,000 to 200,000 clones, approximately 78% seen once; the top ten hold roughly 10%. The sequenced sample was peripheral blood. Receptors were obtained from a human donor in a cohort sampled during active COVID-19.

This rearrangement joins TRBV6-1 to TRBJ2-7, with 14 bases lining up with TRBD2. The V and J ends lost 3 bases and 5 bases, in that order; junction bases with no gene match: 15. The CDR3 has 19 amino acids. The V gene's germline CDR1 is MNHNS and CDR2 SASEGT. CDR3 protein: CASSEEPGLAGVESHEQYF. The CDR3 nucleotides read TGTGCCAGCAGTGAGGAACCGGGACTAGCGGGAGTCGAATCCCACGAGCAGTACTTC.

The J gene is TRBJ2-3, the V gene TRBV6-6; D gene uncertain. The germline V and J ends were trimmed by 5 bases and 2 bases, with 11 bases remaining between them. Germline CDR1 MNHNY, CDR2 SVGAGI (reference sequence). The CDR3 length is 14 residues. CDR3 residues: CASSPRLPTDTQYF. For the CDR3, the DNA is TGTGCCAGCAGTCCCAGGCTACCCACAGATACGCAGTATTTT.

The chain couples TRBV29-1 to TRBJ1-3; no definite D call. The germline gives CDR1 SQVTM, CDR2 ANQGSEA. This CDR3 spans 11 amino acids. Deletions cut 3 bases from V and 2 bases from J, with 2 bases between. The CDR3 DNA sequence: TGCAGCGTTGACGCTGGAAACACCATATATTTT. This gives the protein CSVDAGNTIYF.

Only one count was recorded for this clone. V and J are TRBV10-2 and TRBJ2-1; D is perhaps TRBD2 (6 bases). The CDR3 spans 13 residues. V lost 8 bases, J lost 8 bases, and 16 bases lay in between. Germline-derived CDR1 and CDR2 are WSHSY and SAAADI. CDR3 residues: CASRDFRGHEQFF. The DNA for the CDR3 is TGCGCCAGCCGGGACTTCCGAGGGCATGAGCAGTTCTTC.

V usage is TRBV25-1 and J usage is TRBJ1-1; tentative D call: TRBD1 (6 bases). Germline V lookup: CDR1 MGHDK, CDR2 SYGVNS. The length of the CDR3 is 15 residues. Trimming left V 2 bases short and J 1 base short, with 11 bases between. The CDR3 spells CASSEPATGNTEAFF. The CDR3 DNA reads TGTGCCAGCAGTGAACCGGCGACAGGGAACACTGAAGCTTTCTTT.

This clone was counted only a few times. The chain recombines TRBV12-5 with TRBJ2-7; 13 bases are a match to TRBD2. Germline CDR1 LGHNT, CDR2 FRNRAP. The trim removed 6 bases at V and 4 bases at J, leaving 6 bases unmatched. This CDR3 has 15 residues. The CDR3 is CASGRGLAGEYEQYF. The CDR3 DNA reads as TGTGCTAGTGGCCGAGGACTAGCGGGAGAGTACGAGCAGTACTTC.

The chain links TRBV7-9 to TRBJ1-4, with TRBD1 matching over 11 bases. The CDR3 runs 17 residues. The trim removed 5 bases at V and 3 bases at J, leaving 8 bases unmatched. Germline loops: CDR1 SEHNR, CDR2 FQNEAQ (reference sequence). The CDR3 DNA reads TGTGCCAGCAGCACTGGGACAGGGGGAAGGGCTAATGAAAAACTGTTTTTT. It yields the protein CASSTGTGGRANEKLFF. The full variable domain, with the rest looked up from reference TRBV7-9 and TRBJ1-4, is DTGVSQNPRHKITKRGQNVTFRCDPISEHNRLYWYRQTLGQGPEFLTYFQNEAQLEKSRLLSDRFSAERPKGSFSTLEIQRTEQGDSAMYLCASSTGTGGRANEKLFFGSGTQLSVL.

The CDR3 region is CASKRERLGTGELFF. Written as DNA, the CDR3 is TGTGCCAGTAAGCGGGAGCGTTTGGGTACCGGGGAGCTGTTTTTT. The chain uses TRBV19 and TRBJ2-2; 8 bases fit TRBD2. Unmatched junction bases numbered 9, after V lost 7 bases and J lost 5 bases. Germline V gene sequence: CDR1 LNHDA, CDR2 SQIVND (reference sequence). This CDR3 comprises 15 residues.

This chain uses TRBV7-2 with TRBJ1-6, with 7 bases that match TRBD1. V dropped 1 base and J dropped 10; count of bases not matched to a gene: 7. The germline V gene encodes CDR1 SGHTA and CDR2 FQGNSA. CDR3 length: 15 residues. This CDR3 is CASSLVGRGESPLHF. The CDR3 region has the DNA TGTGCCAGCAGCTTAGTGGGCAGGGGGGAGTCACCCCTCCACTTT.

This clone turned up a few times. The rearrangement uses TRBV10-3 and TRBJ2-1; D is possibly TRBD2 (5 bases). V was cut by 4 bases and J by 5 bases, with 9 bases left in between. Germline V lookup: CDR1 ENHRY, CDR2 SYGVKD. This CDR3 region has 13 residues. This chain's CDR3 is CAISGQADNEQFF. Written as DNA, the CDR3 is TGTGCCATCAGTGGCCAAGCGGACAATGAGCAGTTCTTC.

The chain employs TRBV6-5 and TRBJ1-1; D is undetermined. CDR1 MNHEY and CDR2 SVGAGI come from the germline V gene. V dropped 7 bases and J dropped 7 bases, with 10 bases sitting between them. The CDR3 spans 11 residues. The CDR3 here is CASNLYGEAFF. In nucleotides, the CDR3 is TGTGCCAGCAATCTTTACGGTGAAGCTTTCTTT.

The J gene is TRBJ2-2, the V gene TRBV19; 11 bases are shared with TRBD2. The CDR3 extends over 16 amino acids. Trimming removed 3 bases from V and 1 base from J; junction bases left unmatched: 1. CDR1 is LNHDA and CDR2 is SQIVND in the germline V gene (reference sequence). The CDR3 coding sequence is TGTGCCAGTAGTATTAGCGGGAGGGTGAACACCGGGGAGCTGTTTTTT. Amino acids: CASSISGRVNTGELFF.

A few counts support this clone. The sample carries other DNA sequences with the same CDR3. CDR3 amino acids: CASSESGLAGLTGELFF. The CDR3 DNA follows: TGCGCCAGCAGTGAGTCGGGACTAGCGGGACTCACCGGGGAGCTGTTTTTT. The gene calls are TRBV10-2 and TRBJ2-2, with 13 bases aligning to TRBD2. V was clipped by 0 bases and J by 4 bases; unmatched bases: 2. CDR3 length: 17 amino acids. Germline CDR1 WSHSY, CDR2 SAAADI.

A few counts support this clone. The CDR3 DNA sequence: TGTGCCAGCAGACGGACAGATACGCAGTATTTT. Translated, it gives CASRRTDTQYF. The J gene is TRBJ2-3, the V gene TRBV2; unclear D gene. The V end lost 6 bases, the J end lost 3 bases, and 4 bases lay between the germline ends. CDR1 SNHLY and CDR2 FYNNEI come from the germline V gene. CDR3 length: 11 amino acids.

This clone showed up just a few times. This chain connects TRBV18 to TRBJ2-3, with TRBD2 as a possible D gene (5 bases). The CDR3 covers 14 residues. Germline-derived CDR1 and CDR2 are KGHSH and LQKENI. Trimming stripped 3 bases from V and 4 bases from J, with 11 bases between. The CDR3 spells CASSPGLLPDTQYF. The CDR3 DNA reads TGTGCCAGCTCACCCGGACTCTTACCAGATACGCAGTATTTT.

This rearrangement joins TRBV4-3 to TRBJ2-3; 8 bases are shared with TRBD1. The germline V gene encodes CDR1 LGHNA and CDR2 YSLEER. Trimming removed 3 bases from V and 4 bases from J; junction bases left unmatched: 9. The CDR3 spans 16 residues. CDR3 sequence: CASSQWTGWPADTQYF. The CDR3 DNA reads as TGCGCCAGCAGCCAGTGGACAGGGTGGCCGGCAGATACGCAGTATTTT.

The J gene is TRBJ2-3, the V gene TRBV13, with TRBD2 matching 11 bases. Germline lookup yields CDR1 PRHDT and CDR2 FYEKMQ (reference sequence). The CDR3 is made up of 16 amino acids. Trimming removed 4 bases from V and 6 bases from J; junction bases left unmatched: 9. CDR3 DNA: TGTGCCAGCAGCTCCGTAGCGGGAGGGCCGGTGGATACGCAGTATTTT. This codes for CASSSVAGGPVDTQYF.

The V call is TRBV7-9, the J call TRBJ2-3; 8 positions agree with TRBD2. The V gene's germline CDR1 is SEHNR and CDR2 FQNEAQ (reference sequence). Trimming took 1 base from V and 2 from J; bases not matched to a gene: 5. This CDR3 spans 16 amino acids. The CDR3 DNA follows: TGTGCCAGCAGCTTAGGGGTAGCGGGATCCACAGATACGCAGTATTTT. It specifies CASSLGVAGSTDTQYF.

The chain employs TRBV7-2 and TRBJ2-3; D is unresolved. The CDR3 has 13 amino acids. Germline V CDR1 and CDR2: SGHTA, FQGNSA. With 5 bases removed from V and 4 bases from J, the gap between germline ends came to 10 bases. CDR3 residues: CASSGQIPDTQYF. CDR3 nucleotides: TGTGCCAGCAGCGGGCAAATCCCAGATACGCAGTATTTT. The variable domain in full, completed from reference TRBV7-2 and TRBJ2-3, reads GAGVSQSPSNKVTEKGKDVELRCDPISGHTALYWYRQSLGQGLEFLIYFQGNSAPDKSGLPSDRFSAERTGGSVSTLTIQRTQQEDSAVYLCASSGQIPDTQYFGPGTRLTVL.